The 26 T cell receptor beta chains presented below share a single source sample, sequenced in a study of blood T cell repertoires in COVID-19 (dated by TCRdb to between 2020 and 2021). Library creation used the immunoSEQ multiplex PCR assay. TCRdb stores this immuneACCESS table with in-frame sequences only. Part of the clones is absent; in the studies checked, under half of the shortfall reflects unresolved V genes, and no reason is known for the rest. The sample contains 35,000 to 45,000 clones, around 81% of them found a single time. The top ten clonotypes cover about an eighth of the sample. Sample: peripheral blood. These receptors all come from a human donor in a cohort sampled during active COVID-19.

The CDR3 reads CASSYTSGTSGANVLTF. In nucleotides, the CDR3 is TGTGCCAGCAGCTACACCTCAGGGACTTCTGGGGCCAACGTCCTGACTTTC. The chain is built from TRBV7-9 and TRBJ2-6; D possibly corresponds to TRBD2 (6 bases). Germline V CDR1 and CDR2: SEHNR, FQNEAQ (reference sequence). The CDR3 extends over 17 amino acids. V was cut by 4 bases and J by 1 base, with 14 bases left in between.

The chain uses TRBV7-6 and TRBJ1-1; the match to TRBD1 covers 8 bases. There are 15 residues in the CDR3. CDR1 and CDR2 (germline): SGHVS, FNYEAQ. V gave up 5 bases and J gave up 1 base; unmatched junction bases: 6. The DNA of the CDR3 is TGTGCCAGCAGCAACACCGGGACAGGGAACACTGAAGCTTTCTTT. Encoded protein: CASSNTGTGNTEAFF.

This clone was counted many times. This chain links TRBV4-1 with TRBJ2-2; no reliable D call. The CDR3 extends over 12 amino acids. Between the trimmed V and J ends, which lost 4 bases and 8 bases, there was a span of 8 bases. The V gene's germline CDR1 is MGHRA and CDR2 YSYEKL. CDR3 protein: CASSRELGELFF. CDR3 bases: TGCGCCAGCAGCCGCGAGCTAGGGGAGCTGTTTTTT.

The chain is built from TRBV10-2 and TRBJ1-5; TRBD1 might be the D (6 bases). Deletions cut 3 bases from V and 4 bases from J, with 10 bases between. Germline V lookup: CDR1 WSHSY, CDR2 SAAADI. This CDR3 has 14 amino acids. CDR3 sequence: CASSEIQGNQPQHF. CDR3 coding DNA: TGCGCCAGCAGTGAAATTCAGGGGAATCAGCCCCAGCATTTT.

This chain connects TRBV20-1 to TRBJ1-2; D remains ambiguous. The CDR3 length is 11 residues. V gave up 3 bases and J gave up 7 bases, with 9 bases separating them. The germline V gene has CDR1 DFQATT and CDR2 SNEGSKA (reference sequence). CDR3 sequence: CSASVSGGYTF. The CDR3 bases are TGCAGTGCTAGTGTTTCGGGTGGCTACACCTTC.

The chain has TRBV10-3 and TRBJ2-1; a possible D gene is TRBD2 (6 bases). The CDR3 is 14 amino acids. Germline CDR1 is ENHRY and CDR2 is SYGVKD. V lost 7 bases and J 6 bases, leaving 16 bases between the germline ends. The CDR3 sequence is CAIKPDSGGNEQFF. The CDR3 DNA reads TGTGCCATCAAACCGGACTCCGGGGGCAATGAGCAGTTCTTC.

The chain recombines TRBV6-7 with TRBJ1-4, with 9 bases aligning to TRBD1. TRBV6-7 is annotated as an ORF whose role is uncertain. The CDR3 is 19 amino acids. Trimming removed 10 bases from V and 8 bases from J; junction bases left unmatched: 26. Here the CDR3 DNA reads TGTGCCACTCTCTTAGTCGGGACAGGGCGTTTTTCAATGGGAGAAAAACTGTTTTTT. It codes for CATLLVGTGRFSMGEKLFF.

V and J are TRBV7-9 and TRBJ2-5, with TRBD2 as a possible D gene (5 bases). This CDR3 comprises 14 residues. Germline lookup yields CDR1 SEHNR and CDR2 FQNEAQ (reference sequence). V was shortened by 3 bases and J by 4 bases, with 12 bases between the two germline ends. The CDR3 DNA follows: TGTGCCAGCAGCTTTTTAGAGGGTGTAGAGACCCAGTACTTC. This gives the protein CASSFLEGVETQYF.

The chain carries TRBV5-1 and TRBJ2-1, with TRBD2 as a possible D gene (6 bases). The V end was cut by 3 bases, the J end by 6 bases, with 19 bases between. Germline CDR1 reads SGHRS; CDR2 reads YFSETQ. The CDR3 length is 16 residues. The CDR3 DNA sequence: TGCGCCAGCAGCTCAACGGGACTTGGGCCGTCCAATGAGCAGTTCTTC. Its protein is CASSSTGLGPSNEQFF.

In DNA form, the CDR3 reads TGTGCCAGCAGCTTATCGGGTGGAGCGGGGTCAGCCCCTTACGAGCAGTACTTC. This codes for CASSLSGGAGSAPYEQYF. The chain couples TRBV5-6 to TRBJ2-7; 7 nucleotides line up with TRBD2. V lost 2 bases, J lost 4 bases, and 18 bases stayed unmatched. Germline CDR1 and CDR2: SGHDT and YYEEEE. The CDR3 length is 18 residues.

V and J are TRBV14 and TRBJ1-4, with D perhaps matching TRBD1 (5 bases). The germline V gene has CDR1 SGHDN and CDR2 FVKESK. Between the trimmed V and J ends, which lost 4 bases and 4 bases, there was a span of 16 bases. The CDR3 has 16 amino acids. The CDR3 DNA is TGTGCCAGCAGCCCCACCGGGGGGTGGGGTAATGAAAAACTGTTTTTT. Translating gives CASSPTGGWGNEKLFF.

The gene calls are TRBV2 and TRBJ2-2, with 9 positions matching TRBD2. CDR1 and CDR2 (germline): SNHLY, FYNNEI. The trim removed 4 bases at V and 1 base at J, leaving 13 bases unmatched. The length of the CDR3 is 19 residues. CDR3: CASSGIRLAGPMNTGELFF. The DNA for the CDR3 is TGTGCCAGCAGTGGTATTCGTCTAGCGGGACCTATGAACACCGGGGAGCTGTTTTTT.

The chain is built from TRBV7-9 and TRBJ1-4; 7 positions match TRBD1. Germline CDR1 is SEHNR and CDR2 is FQNEAQ (reference sequence). This CDR3 has 15 residues. Trimming took 5 bases from V and 7 from J; bases not matched to a gene: 10. This CDR3 reads CASSIRQGNVEKLFF. CDR3 DNA sequence: TGTGCCAGCAGCATCCGACAGGGTAATGTTGAAAAACTGTTTTTT. The whole variable domain, filled in from reference TRBV7-9 and TRBJ1-4, reads DTGVSQNPRHKITKRGQNVTFRCDPISEHNRLYWYRQTLGQGPEFLTYFQNEAQLEKSRLLSDRFSAERPKGSFSTLEIQRTEQGDSAMYLCASSIRQGNVEKLFFGSGTQLSVL.

The CDR3 DNA reads TGTGCCAGCAGTTTTCCGTATGGCTACACCTTC. This sequence encodes CASSFPYGYTF. The rearrangement joins TRBV28 to TRBJ1-2; no clear D gene. This CDR3 contains 11 residues. Trimming took 3 bases from V and 5 from J, leaving 4 bases between them. Germline CDR1 is MDHEN and CDR2 is SYDVKM.

The chain links TRBV19 to TRBJ2-7; weak D call: TRBD1 (5 bases). The germline V gene has CDR1 LNHDA and CDR2 SQIVND (reference sequence). There are 16 residues in the CDR3. V was trimmed by 5 bases and J by 4 bases, leaving 21 bases between them. As DNA, the CDR3 is TGTGCCAGTAGTTCCTACTGGGGCTCAGGGAAGTACGAGCAGTACTTC. Amino acid sequence: CASSSYWGSGKYEQYF.

The count of this clone is one. The chain recombines TRBV7-7 with TRBJ2-3; the match to TRBD2 covers 11 bases. Germline CDR1 is SSHAT and CDR2 is FNYEAQ (reference sequence). The CDR3 covers 15 residues. The CDR3 is CASGPGLADTDTQYF. In nucleotides, the CDR3 is TGTGCTAGCGGACCGGGACTAGCGGATACAGATACGCAGTATTTT.

This rearrangement joins TRBV7-2 to TRBJ2-1; 13 bases are shared with TRBD2. Germline values: CDR1 SGHTA, CDR2 FQGNSA. The V and J ends lost 5 bases and 9 bases, in that order; junction bases with no gene match: 10. The CDR3 sequence is 16 residues long. The CDR3 region has the DNA TGTGCCAGCAGCCCCCGTACTAGCGGGGGGGCCACTGAGCAGTTCTTC. It is translated as CASSPRTSGGATEQFF.

This chain connects TRBV6-2 or TRBV6-3 to TRBJ1-1, with D hard to call. This CDR3 spans 15 amino acids. Germline CDR1 and CDR2: MNHEY and SVGEGT. The ends were cut back, 3 bases at V and 5 bases at J, with 16 bases in the middle. The CDR3 nucleotides are TGTGCCAGCAGTTATCATACGACGGGTAAGACTGAAGCTTTCTTT. Translated: CASSYHTTGKTEAFF.

Only one count was recorded for this clone. This sequence joins TRBV7-9 and TRBJ1-6; 9 nucleotides agree with TRBD1. J gave up 7 bases and V 2 bases, and 3 bases lay outside the gene matches. In germline, CDR1 is SEHNR, CDR2 FQNEAQ (reference sequence). This CDR3 spans 15 amino acids. CDR3 loop: CASSLLGQGNSPLHF. DNA for the CDR3: TGTGCCAGCAGCTTACTGGGACAGGGCAATTCACCCCTCCACTTT.

The chain employs TRBV29-1 and TRBJ2-7, with D possibly matching TRBD1 (5 bases). The CDR3 has 14 amino acids. Between the trimmed V and J ends, which lost 1 base and 2 bases, there was a span of 12 bases. CDR1 and CDR2 from the germline V gene are SQVTM and ANQGSEA. CDR3 amino acids: CSVEGEAGTYEQYF. DNA for the CDR3: TGCAGCGTTGAAGGTGAGGCAGGGACCTACGAGCAGTACTTC.

The chain carries TRBV19 and TRBJ1-3; tentative D call: TRBD1 (6 bases). The ends were cut back, 5 bases at V and 0 bases at J, with 14 bases in the middle. Germline assignment: CDR1 LNHDA and CDR2 SQIVND (reference sequence). The CDR3 is 16 amino acids. The CDR3 nucleotides read TGTGCCAGTAGTCCATGGGGACAAAGCTCTGGAAACACCATATATTTT. As protein: CASSPWGQSSGNTIYF.

The rearrangement joins TRBV5-4 to TRBJ2-1, with 12 bases aligning to TRBD2. Trimming cost V 4 bases and J 7 bases; bases outside gene matches: 6. This CDR3 contains 15 residues. From germline, CDR1 is SGHNT and CDR2 YYREEE (reference sequence). The CDR3 here is CASSLTSGGWNEQFF. CDR3 in DNA: TGTGCCAGCAGCCTCACTAGCGGGGGGTGGAATGAGCAGTTCTTC.

V is TRBV7-6 and J is TRBJ1-2, with D perhaps matching TRBD1 (6 bases). V was shortened by 5 bases and J by 6 bases, with 13 bases between the two germline ends. The CDR3 spans 13 residues. Germline V gene sequence: CDR1 SGHVS, CDR2 FNYEAQ. CDR3 DNA sequence: TGTGCCAGCAGCCGAGAGCAGGGGCATGGCTACACCTTC. Translating gives CASSREQGHGYTF. Looking up the rest from reference TRBV7-6 and TRBJ1-2 gives the full variable domain: GAGVSQSPRYKVTKRGQDVALRCDPISGHVSLYWYRQALGQGPEFLTYFNYEAQQDKSGLPNDRFSAERPEGSISTLTIQRTEQRDSAMYRCASSREQGHGYTFGSGTRLTVV.

V usage is TRBV2 and J usage is TRBJ2-7, with 10 bases aligning to TRBD2. Germline CDR1 SNHLY, CDR2 FYNNEI. This CDR3 contains 14 residues. The trim removed 8 bases at V and 7 bases at J, leaving 11 bases unmatched. CDR3 in amino acids: CASSLLAGRGEQYF. DNA for the CDR3: TGTGCCAGCTCCCTACTAGCGGGAAGAGGAGAGCAGTACTTC.

The chain couples TRBV7-6 to TRBJ2-5; D remains ambiguous. The CDR3 has 12 residues. Germline values: CDR1 SGHVS, CDR2 FNYEAQ. The V and J ends lost 3 bases and 4 bases respectively, with 6 bases between them. The CDR3 DNA follows: TGTGCCAGCAGCTTGAGCCGAGAGACCCAGTACTTC. Protein sequence: CASSLSRETQYF.

The rearrangement links TRBV18 to TRBJ1-5; D remains unclear. Germline values: CDR1 KGHSH, CDR2 LQKENI. Trimming stripped 4 bases from V and 4 bases from J, with 11 bases between. This CDR3 region has 14 residues. As DNA, the CDR3 is TGTGCCAGCTCACTGTCGGGAAGGAATCAGCCCCAGCATTTT. Protein: CASSLSGRNQPQHF. The full variable domain, its missing parts supplied by reference TRBV18 and TRBJ1-5, is NAGVMQNPRHLVRRRGQEARLRCSPMKGHSHVYWYRQLPEEGLKFMVYLQKENIIDESGMPKERFSAEFPKEGPSILRIQQVVRGDSAAYFCASSLSGRNQPQHFGDGTRLSIL.